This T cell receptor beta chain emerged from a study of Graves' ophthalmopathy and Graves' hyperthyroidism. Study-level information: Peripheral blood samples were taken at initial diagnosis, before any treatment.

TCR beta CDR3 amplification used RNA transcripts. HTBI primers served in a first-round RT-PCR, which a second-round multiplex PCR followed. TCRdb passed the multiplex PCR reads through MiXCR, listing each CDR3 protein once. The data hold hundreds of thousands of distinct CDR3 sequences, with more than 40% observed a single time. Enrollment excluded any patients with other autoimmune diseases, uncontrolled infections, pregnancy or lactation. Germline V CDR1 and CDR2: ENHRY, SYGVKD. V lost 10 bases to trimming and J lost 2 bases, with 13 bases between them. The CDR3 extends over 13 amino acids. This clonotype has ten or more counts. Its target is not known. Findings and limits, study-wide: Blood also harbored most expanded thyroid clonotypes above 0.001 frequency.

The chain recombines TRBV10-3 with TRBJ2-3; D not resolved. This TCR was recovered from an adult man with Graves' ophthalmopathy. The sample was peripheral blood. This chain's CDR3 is CATSPGNTDTQYF. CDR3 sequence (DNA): TGTGCCACCTCTCCGGGCAACACAGATACGCAGTATTTT.